This passage covers 29 T cell receptor beta chains from one sample sequenced in a study of technical replicates of blood from a handful of donors. This table comes from immunoSEQ multiplex PCR, and its TCRdb copy is limited to in-frame clones, with some not included. The sample has about 75,000 clones; roughly nine tenths are singletons. The source material was PBMCs. These receptors all come from a human donor in good health. Some clones in this sample may be carry-over from other donors' samples.

The rearrangement links TRBV2 to TRBJ2-1; D is undetermined. CDR1 SNHLY and CDR2 FYNNEI come from the germline V gene. This CDR3 is 11 amino acids long. Trimming stripped 8 bases from V and 3 bases from J, with 5 bases between. The CDR3 spells CASESYNEQFF. CDR3 nucleotide sequence: TGTGCCAGCGAGAGCTACAATGAGCAGTTCTTC.

V usage is TRBV9 and J usage is TRBJ1-5; weak D call: TRBD1 (5 bases). The CDR3 spans 15 residues. V lost 2 bases, J lost 9 bases, and 18 bases lay in between. From germline, CDR1 is SGDLS and CDR2 YYNGEE. In DNA, the CDR3 is TGTGCCAGCAGCGTGCGGGACGGTCCCGGGGCGCCCCAGCATTTT. Protein: CASSVRDGPGAPQHF.

The chain is built from TRBV2 and TRBJ2-1; D remains unclear. Germline loops: CDR1 SNHLY, CDR2 FYNNEI. The V and J ends lost 6 bases and 1 base respectively, with 13 bases between them. This CDR3 contains 15 residues. The CDR3 DNA sequence: TGTGCCAGCAGAGTTCGACTCCTGTCCTACAATGAGCAGTTCTTC. This codes for CASRVRLLSYNEQFF.

The rearrangement uses TRBV5-6 and TRBJ1-1; D is unresolved. CDR3 length equals 14 residues. The germline V gene encodes CDR1 SGHDT and CDR2 YYEEEE. V was shortened by 2 bases and J by 1 base, with 9 bases between the two germline ends. CDR3 loop: CASSFYLTNTEAFF. DNA of the CDR3: TGTGCCAGCAGCTTCTACCTAACGAACACTGAAGCTTTCTTT.

The chain couples TRBV7-6 to TRBJ1-3; D not certain. CDR1 and CDR2 from the germline V gene are SGHVS and FNYEAQ. V was cut by 5 bases and J by 1 base, with 15 bases left in between. This CDR3 has 16 residues. The CDR3 DNA follows: TGTGCCAGCAGCCCCGCACCGGGATTATCTGGAAACACCATATATTTT. Translating gives CASSPAPGLSGNTIYF.

This chain connects TRBV7-3 to TRBJ2-1; 10 nucleotides agree with TRBD1. CDR3 length equals 17 residues. Germline CDR1 reads SGHTA; CDR2 reads FQGTGA. V trimming: 6 bases; J trimming: 1 base; junction bases outside the gene matches: 9. CDR3 nucleotide sequence: TGTGCCAGCAGTCCCGGGACAGGGGACAGATCCTACAATGAGCAGTTCTTC. It codes for CASSPGTGDRSYNEQFF.

The gene calls are TRBV5-4 and TRBJ2-4; 8 nucleotides align to TRBD1. Germline assignment: CDR1 SGHNT and CDR2 YYREEE (reference sequence). The CDR3 is made up of 15 amino acids. The J segment lost 6 bases and the V segment lost 2 bases, leaving 7 bases of the junction unmatched. For the CDR3, the DNA is TGTGCCAGCAGCTTACCGGGACAGGCGAGAAACATTCAGTACTTC. It yields the protein CASSLPGQARNIQYF.

This clone was detected only once. The chain recombines TRBV2 with TRBJ2-3; TRBD1 is a possible D gene (5 bases). The germline V gene encodes CDR1 SNHLY and CDR2 FYNNEI. V was shortened by 6 bases and J by 0 bases, with 13 bases between the two germline ends. This CDR3 is 15 amino acids long. CDR3 in amino acids: CASSAQGISTDTQYF. In DNA, the CDR3 is TGTGCCAGCAGCGCGCAGGGAATTAGCACAGATACGCAGTATTTT.

CDR3 bases: TGTGCCATCAGTGTATTAGCGGGGGGACAAGAGACCCAGTACTTC. Its protein is CAISVLAGGQETQYF. V gene TRBV10-3 combines with J gene TRBJ2-5; TRBD2 agrees at 10 bases. J gave up 2 bases and V 4 bases, and 4 bases lay outside the gene matches. In germline, CDR1 is ENHRY, CDR2 SYGVKD. This CDR3 comprises 15 residues.

The genes are TRBV5-4 and TRBJ1-2, with 8 bases aligning to TRBD1. The CDR3 is 16 residues long. Unmatched junction bases numbered 6, after V lost 2 bases and J lost 0 bases. CDR1 is SGHNT, CDR2 YYREEE, per germline (reference sequence). The CDR3 region has the DNA TGTGCCAGCAGCTTAGGTGGGACAGGAGCTAACTATGGCTACACCTTC. Amino acids: CASSLGGTGANYGYTF.

This clone was detected only a few times. V is TRBV7-3 and J is TRBJ2-7, with 9 bases aligning to TRBD2. The V gene end was trimmed by 9 bases and the J gene end by 10 bases; junction bases not matched to a gene: 13. Germline lookup yields CDR1 SGHTA and CDR2 FQGTGA. CDR3 size: 13 residues. CDR3 nucleotide sequence: TGTGCCAGAGACTCTATAGCGGGGGCGCACCAGTACTTC. Translating it yields CARDSIAGAHQYF.

This rearrangement joins TRBV5-1 to TRBJ2-3; 10 bases line up with TRBD2. Germline CDR1 and CDR2: SGHRS and YFSETQ. The CDR3 spans 16 residues. V was pared by 0 bases and J by 1 base, with 2 bases of the junction left unmatched. CDR3 loop: CASSLETSGGTDTQYF. The CDR3 DNA sequence: TGCGCCAGCAGCTTGGAAACTAGCGGGGGCACAGATACGCAGTATTTT.

J is TRBJ1-2 and V is TRBV7-3; TRBD1 aligns across 7 bases. This CDR3 is built from 13 residues. CDR1 SGHTA and CDR2 FQGTGA come from the germline V gene. V lost 5 bases to trimming and J lost 4 bases; unmatched junction nucleotides: 4. CDR3 amino acids: CASSRDSGYGYTF. The CDR3 nucleotides are TGTGCCAGCAGCCGGGACAGCGGCTATGGCTACACCTTC. Based on the CDR3 plus reference TRBV7-3 and TRBJ1-2, the full variable domain is GAGVSQTPSNKVTEKGKYVELRCDPISGHTALYWYRQSLGQGPEFLIYFQGTGAADDSGLPNDRFFAVRPEGSVSTLKIQRTERGDSAVYLCASSRDSGYGYTFGSGTRLTVV.

The chain links TRBV5-4 to TRBJ2-3; maybe TRBD2 (6 bases). Germline V gene data show CDR1 as SGHNT and CDR2 as YYREEE (reference sequence). This CDR3 spans 15 amino acids. Trimming shortened V by 6 bases and J by 0 bases, and 14 bases separated the two germline ends. The CDR3 sequence: CASNEGGVSTDTQYF. The CDR3 coding sequence is TGTGCCAGCAACGAAGGCGGGGTTAGCACAGATACGCAGTATTTT.

This clone was seen a handful of times. The chain couples TRBV14 to TRBJ1-1; D is possibly TRBD1 (5 bases). The CDR3 length is 17 residues. Trimming took 6 bases from V and 0 from J, leaving 20 bases between them. Looked up from germline, CDR1 is SGHDN and CDR2 is FVKESK. CDR3 sequence (DNA): TGTGCCAGCAGGTTTGGGGCAGGACCCAAGCTGAACACTGAAGCTTTCTTT. Amino acids: CASRFGAGPKLNTEAFF.

The J gene is TRBJ2-7, the V gene TRBV4-2, with 11 positions matching TRBD1. V was pared by 2 bases and J by 6 bases, with 3 bases of the junction left unmatched. The CDR3 spans 14 residues. CDR1 is LGHNA and CDR2 is YNFKEQ in the germline V gene. The CDR3 loop is CASSQSGTGGEQYF. DNA of the CDR3: TGTGCCAGCAGCCAAAGTGGGACAGGGGGCGAGCAGTACTTC.

The V call is TRBV7-2, the J call TRBJ1-1; D uncertain. The CDR3 runs 14 residues. Germline V gene lookup returns CDR1 SGHTA and CDR2 FQGNSA. V was cut by 5 bases and J by 5 bases, with 15 bases left in between. CDR3 amino acids: CASSIRGSVTEAFF. DNA for the CDR3: TGTGCCAGCAGCATTAGAGGTTCGGTTACTGAAGCTTTCTTT.

This clone has more than one count but fewer than ten. This chain links TRBV27 with TRBJ2-1; D not resolved. V was shortened by 4 bases and J by 0 bases, with 4 bases between the two germline ends. This CDR3 has 13 amino acids. Germline V lookup: CDR1 MNHEY, CDR2 SMNVEV (reference sequence). The CDR3 region is CASSWASYNEQFF. Here the CDR3 DNA reads TGTGCCAGCAGTTGGGCCTCCTACAATGAGCAGTTCTTC.

The rearrangement uses TRBV6-1 and TRBJ2-5, with 8 bases identical to TRBD2. The ends lost 3 bases at V and 0 bases at J; junction bases unmatched: 3. Germline V lookup: CDR1 MNHNS, CDR2 SASEGT. The CDR3 is 15 amino acids. CDR3 protein: CASSELAGNQETQYF. In nucleotides, the CDR3 is TGTGCCAGCAGTGAGTTAGCGGGGAACCAAGAGACCCAGTACTTC.

The chain has TRBV5-6 and TRBJ2-7; 10 bases map to TRBD2. Germline loops: CDR1 SGHDT, CDR2 YYEEEE. CDR3 length equals 18 residues. The junction had 20 bases not matched to a gene; V was cut back by 2 bases and J by 9 bases. The CDR3 is CASSFEGILGLAKEGQYF. In nucleotides, the CDR3 is TGTGCCAGCAGCTTTGAGGGAATACTGGGACTAGCGAAGGAAGGGCAGTACTTC.

This clone turned up a few times. V and J are TRBV10-3 and TRBJ2-7, with TRBD2 identical over 10 bases. V was pared by 2 bases and J by 6 bases, with 4 bases of the junction left unmatched. The length of the CDR3 is 14 residues. Germline-derived CDR1 and CDR2 are ENHRY and SYGVKD. In DNA, the CDR3 is TGTGCCATCAGTGAGGCCCGGACTAGCGGCGAGCAGTACTTC. Amino acid sequence: CAISEARTSGEQYF.

The chain recombines TRBV18 with TRBJ2-7; 11 positions match TRBD1. The junction had 8 bases not matched to a gene; V was cut back by 1 base and J by 3 bases. Per the germline V gene, CDR1 is KGHSH and CDR2 is LQKENI. The CDR3 has 17 amino acids. The CDR3 coding sequence is TGTGCCAGCTCACCACTCTCAGCCGGGACAGGGGGCTACGAGCAGTACTTC. Amino acid sequence: CASSPLSAGTGGYEQYF. The complete variable domain, with remaining parts taken from reference TRBV18 and TRBJ2-7, reads NAGVMQNPRHLVRRRGQEARLRCSPMKGHSHVYWYRQLPEEGLKFMVYLQKENIIDESGMPKERFSAEFPKEGPSILRIQQVVRGDSAAYFCASSPLSAGTGGYEQYFGPGTRLTVT.

CDR3 sequence: CASSLVGGITDTQYF. Here the CDR3 DNA reads TGTGCCAGCAGCTTAGTGGGGGGTATCACAGATACGCAGTATTTT. The V gene is TRBV7-3, the J gene TRBJ2-3; D may be TRBD2 (6 bases). The V gene lost 2 bases and the J gene lost 2 bases, with 11 bases spanning the gap. CDR3 size: 15 residues. Germline values: CDR1 SGHTA, CDR2 FQGTGA.

V usage is TRBV2 and J usage is TRBJ2-1; D may be TRBD2 (5 bases). Germline CDR1 is SNHLY and CDR2 is FYNNEI. The CDR3 is 15 residues long. Trimming stripped 6 bases from V and 5 bases from J, with 17 bases between. The CDR3 spells CASRGSDSIHNEQFF. As DNA, the CDR3 is TGTGCCAGCAGGGGTTCGGACTCGATCCACAATGAGCAGTTCTTC. Full variable domain (remainder filled in from reference TRBV2 and TRBJ2-1): EPEVTQTPSHQVTQMGQEVILRCVPISNHLYFYWYRQILGQKVEFLVSFYNNEISEKSEIFDDQFSVERPDGSNFTLKIRSTKLEDSAMYFCASRGSDSIHNEQFFGPGTRLTVL.

V gene TRBV4-1 combines with J gene TRBJ2-5, with 10 positions matching TRBD2. After removal of 1 base from V and 4 bases from J, the junction contained 6 bases not matched to a gene. The CDR3 has 16 amino acids. Germline assignment: CDR1 MGHRA and CDR2 YSYEKL. In nucleotides, the CDR3 is TGCGCCAGCAGCCAAGTTCTAGCGGGGGTCGGAGAGACCCAGTACTTC. It encodes CASSQVLAGVGETQYF.

The chain joins TRBV27 to TRBJ2-3; tentatively, D is TRBD2 (6 bases). CDR1 is MNHEY and CDR2 is SMNVEV in the germline V gene (reference sequence). V shed 1 base and J shed 4 bases, with 18 bases lying between them. The CDR3 covers 17 residues. The CDR3 bases are TGTGCCAGCAGTTTATTCTCTGGCGGGAATACCCCAGATACGCAGTATTTT. Translating it yields CASSLFSGGNTPDTQYF.

This clone was found a few times. V and J are TRBV30 and TRBJ1-1; TRBD1 matches 7 bases. The germline CDR1 and CDR2 sequences are GTSNPN and SVGIG (reference sequence). This CDR3 is built from 13 residues. V was pared by 3 bases and J by 6 bases, with 7 bases of the junction left unmatched. The CDR3 sequence is CAWRERGRAEAFF. The CDR3 nucleotides are TGTGCCTGGAGAGAAAGGGGGCGGGCTGAAGCTTTCTTT. The variable domain in full, with the rest retrieved from reference TRBV30 and TRBJ1-1, is SQTIHQWPATLVQPVGSPLSLECTVEGTSNPNLYWYRQAAGRGLQLLFYSVGIGQISSEVPQNLSASRPQDRQFILSSKKLLLSDSGFYLCAWRERGRAEAFFGQGTRLTVV.

This clone showed up just once. The rearrangement joins TRBV4-3 to TRBJ1-2; D is uncertain. This CDR3 comprises 15 residues. Trimming removed 0 bases from V and 4 bases from J, with 12 bases in between. The germline V gene encodes CDR1 LGHNA and CDR2 YSLEER. The CDR3 sequence: CASSQEFGLIYGYTF. The CDR3 DNA reads TGCGCCAGCAGCCAAGAATTCGGTCTTATCTATGGCTACACCTTC.

This clone was seen only once. V and J are TRBV7-9 and TRBJ2-3, with unresolved D. This CDR3 has 14 amino acids. V was shortened by 3 bases and J by 3 bases, with 10 bases between the two germline ends. The germline V gene has CDR1 SEHNR and CDR2 FQNEAQ (reference sequence). The CDR3 coding sequence is TGTGCCAGCAGCTTTACCTCCGGGACAGATACGCAGTATTTT. This codes for CASSFTSGTDTQYF.